The TCR beta chain under discussion was sequenced for a study of blood T cell repertoires in COVID-19. Participants, about 18 to 95 years old, spanned under 30 US areas. As handled by the study authors: Reference gene primer amplification gave nucleated cell count estimates. Profiled with immunoSEQ multiplex PCR; TCRdb holds only in-frame clones, not every one. V and J calls and clone size are copied from that table; D and trimming were computed from the DNA. The data show roughly 41,000 clones, about 85% seen once. This clonotype was obtained from a woman in her fifties or sixties who had recovered from COVID-19. The material sequenced was PBMCs or T cells enriched from blood (not recorded which).

For the CDR3, the DNA is TGTGCCAGCAGCTTAGGGGCAGGGCGGACCGGGGAGCTGTTTTTT. Its protein is CASSLGAGRTGELFF. The rearrangement uses TRBV7-9 and TRBJ2-2; tentative D call: TRBD1 (5 bases). Per germline, CDR1 SEHNR and CDR2 FQNEAQ (reference sequence). The V gene lost 1 base and the J gene lost 5 bases, with 11 bases spanning the gap. CDR3 size: 15 residues.